The 17 T cell receptor beta chains below were found in one sample sequenced in a study of cytomegalovirus exposure and HLA in healthy donors. Clones were read by immunoSEQ multiplex PCR, and TCRdb kept only the in-frame ones, dropping some. Among roughly 130,000 clones, roughly 90% were seen once, and the ten largest hold approximately 1.5%. The sample consisted of PBMCs. Receptors were obtained from a man aged 25-45 years in good health and CMV-seronegative.

The rearrangement uses TRBV5-1 and TRBJ2-3, with D tentatively TRBD2 (5 bases). Germline-derived CDR1 and CDR2 are SGHRS and YFSETQ. The CDR3 is made up of 16 amino acids. Trimming cost V 4 bases and J 8 bases, with 23 bases left between them. The CDR3 DNA sequence: TGCGCCAGCAGCGGACGACTAACTGCCCGTGAGGGTACGCAGTATTTT. Encoded protein: CASSGRLTAREGTQYF.

The V and J genes are TRBV6-5 and TRBJ1-3; D remains ambiguous. Trimming cost V 0 bases and J 3 bases, with 9 bases left between them. CDR1 and CDR2 from the germline V gene are MNHEY and SVGAGI. The CDR3 loop spans 15 amino acids. CDR3 sequence reads: CASSYSHMYGNTIYF. CDR3 nucleotide sequence: TGTGCCAGCAGTTACTCCCACATGTATGGAAACACCATATATTTT.

This chain connects TRBV4-1 to TRBJ1-5; D gene uncertain. Germline V lookup: CDR1 MGHRA, CDR2 YSYEKL. Trimming shortened V by 0 bases and J by 3 bases, and 27 bases separated the two germline ends. CDR3 length: 21 residues. The CDR3 here is CASSQDEMGPSSKVVNQPQHF. CDR3 DNA: TGCGCCAGCAGCCAAGATGAGATGGGCCCCTCCTCTAAGGTAGTCAATCAGCCCCAGCATTTT.

The chain is built from TRBV4-1 and TRBJ1-5, with TRBD1 as a possible D gene (6 bases). Trimming cost V 1 base and J 0 bases, with 10 bases left between them. The germline CDR1 and CDR2 sequences are MGHRA and YSYEKL. The CDR3 is made up of 16 amino acids. DNA for the CDR3: TGCGCCAGCAGCCAAGGTTGGACAGTTAGCAATCAGCCCCAGCATTTT. The encoded protein is CASSQGWTVSNQPQHF.

The chain employs TRBV7-2 and TRBJ2-5; TRBD2 matches at 11 bases. Germline V gene sequence: CDR1 SGHTA, CDR2 FQGNSA. The CDR3 is 17 amino acids. V gave up 1 base and J gave up 6 bases; unmatched junction bases: 10. CDR3 residues: CASSLDLAGGRRQTQYF. CDR3 sequence (DNA): TGTGCCAGCAGCTTAGACCTAGCGGGAGGCCGTCGCCAGACCCAGTACTTC.

The chain combines TRBV5-1 with TRBJ1-1; TRBD1 aligns across 7 bases. This CDR3 comprises 14 residues. The ends lost 2 bases at V and 5 bases at J; junction bases unmatched: 6. Germline CDR1 reads SGHRS; CDR2 reads YFSETQ. Here the CDR3 reads CASSFKGAGTEAFF. The CDR3 region has the DNA TGCGCCAGCAGCTTCAAGGGGGCGGGGACTGAAGCTTTCTTT.

The rearrangement links TRBV6-6 to TRBJ2-7; 9 nucleotides agree with TRBD2. V shed 5 bases and J 2 bases; nucleotides not matched to a gene: 7. This CDR3 region has 15 residues. Germline CDR1 reads MNHNY; CDR2 reads SVGAGI (reference sequence). The CDR3 loop reads CASSNGLARAYEQYF. The CDR3 DNA is TGTGCCAGCAGTAACGGACTAGCGCGCGCCTACGAGCAGTACTTC.

V and J are TRBV15 and TRBJ1-2; TRBD1 matches at 7 bases. In germline, CDR1 is LNHNV, CDR2 YYDKDF (reference sequence). V shed 0 bases, J shed 4 bases, and the junction held 8 bases outside the gene matches. The CDR3 contains 16 residues. The CDR3 nucleotides are TGTGCCACCAGCAGAGAATCCAGGGGGTCGGGCTATGGCTACACCTTC. It is translated as CATSRESRGSGYGYTF.

The gene calls are TRBV7-9 and TRBJ1-2, with D hard to call. Germline assignment: CDR1 SEHNR and CDR2 FQNEAQ (reference sequence). CDR3 length: 13 amino acids. V lost 1 base to trimming and J lost 8 bases, with 11 bases between them. The CDR3, as DNA: TGTGCCAGCAGCTTAGTGACCGCCAGGGGCTACACCTTC. Amino acid sequence: CASSLVTARGYTF.

The rearrangement uses TRBV18 and TRBJ1-3, with D possibly matching TRBD1 (5 bases). Germline V gene lookup returns CDR1 KGHSH and CDR2 LQKENI. With 6 bases removed from V and 6 bases from J, the gap between germline ends came to 15 bases. CDR3 length: 14 residues. The CDR3 protein is CASSSGGDQNTIYF. CDR3 coding DNA: TGTGCCAGCTCGTCCGGAGGGGACCAAAACACCATATATTTT.

The chain joins TRBV19 to TRBJ1-1; perhaps TRBD1 as D (5 bases). Deletions cut 4 bases from V and 0 bases from J, with 12 bases between. Looked up from germline, CDR1 is LNHDA and CDR2 is SQIVND (reference sequence). CDR3 length: 15 residues. CDR3 nucleotides: TGTGCCAGTAGTACAAGACAGCCCATGAACACTGAAGCTTTCTTT. It specifies CASSTRQPMNTEAFF.

The rearrangement uses TRBV7-2 and TRBJ1-1, with 7 bases identical to TRBD1. The CDR3 loop spans 14 amino acids. V lost 7 bases to trimming and J lost 6 bases; unmatched junction nucleotides: 11. Germline assignment: CDR1 SGHTA and CDR2 FQGNSA. The CDR3 coding sequence is TGTGCCAGCAAGATTACAGGGGTTCGGCCTGAAGCTTTCTTT. Translating gives CASKITGVRPEAFF.

The rearrangement uses TRBV29-1 and TRBJ2-7, with 8 bases lining up with TRBD1. The V and J ends lost 6 bases and 4 bases, in that order; junction bases with no gene match: 8. The length of the CDR3 is 13 residues. Germline V gene data show CDR1 as SQVTM and CDR2 as ANQGSEA. CDR3 sequence: CSVRQGSTYEQYF. The CDR3 DNA follows: TGCAGCGTGAGACAGGGGTCAACTTACGAGCAGTACTTC.

The rearrangement links TRBV4-1 to TRBJ2-1; D is possibly TRBD2 (6 bases). Germline V gene data show CDR1 as MGHRA and CDR2 as YSYEKL. V lost 2 bases, J lost 5 bases, and 25 bases lay in between. This CDR3 has 19 amino acids. The CDR3 spells CASSQQAGGAKIRNNEQFF. The CDR3 DNA sequence: TGCGCCAGCAGCCAACAAGCGGGTGGGGCGAAGATTCGCAACAATGAGCAGTTCTTC.

This clone was recorded once. This sequence joins TRBV30 and TRBJ1-5; no clear D gene. Trimming left V 2 bases short and J 4 bases short, with 12 bases between. Germline CDR1 and CDR2: GTSNPN and SVGIG (reference sequence). CDR3 length: 14 amino acids. CDR3 region: CAWSSHTVNQPQHF. The CDR3 nucleotides read TGTGCCTGGAGTTCCCATACAGTGAATCAGCCCCAGCATTTT. Full variable domain (missing parts from reference TRBV30 and TRBJ1-5): SQTIHQWPATLVQPVGSPLSLECTVEGTSNPNLYWYRQAAGRGLQLLFYSVGIGQISSEVPQNLSASRPQDRQFILSSKKLLLSDSGFYLCAWSSHTVNQPQHFGDGTRLSIL.

The chain employs TRBV7-2 and TRBJ2-5, with a tentative D call TRBD2 (5 bases). Germline V CDR1 and CDR2: SGHTA, FQGNSA. Trimming pared 5 bases from V and 5 bases from J, leaving 9 bases between. The length of the CDR3 is 12 residues. CDR3 DNA sequence: TGTGCCAGCAGCCCAACGGGGGAGACCCAGTACTTC. This codes for CASSPTGETQYF.

The chain combines TRBV6-4 with TRBJ1-1; TRBD1 matches at 10 bases. After removal of 6 bases from V and 5 bases from J, the junction contained 6 bases not matched to a gene. Germline values: CDR1 MRHNA, CDR2 SNTAGT. The CDR3 consists of 14 residues. CDR3 in DNA: TGTGCCAGCAGCTCCGGGACAGGGGTGACTGAAGCTTTCTTT. Its protein is CASSSGTGVTEAFF.